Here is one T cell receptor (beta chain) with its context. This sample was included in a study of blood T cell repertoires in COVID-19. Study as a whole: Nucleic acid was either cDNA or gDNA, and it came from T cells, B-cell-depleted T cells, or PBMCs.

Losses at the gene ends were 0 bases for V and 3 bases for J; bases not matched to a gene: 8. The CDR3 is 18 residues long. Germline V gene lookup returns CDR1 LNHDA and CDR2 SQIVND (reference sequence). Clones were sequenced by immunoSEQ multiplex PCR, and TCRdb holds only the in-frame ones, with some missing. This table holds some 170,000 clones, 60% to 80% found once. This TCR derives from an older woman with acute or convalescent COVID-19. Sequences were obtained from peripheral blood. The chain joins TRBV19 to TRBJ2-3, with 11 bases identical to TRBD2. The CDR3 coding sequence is TGTGCCAGTAGTATAGAAGTGATCCTAGCGGGAGGTACAGATACGCAGTATTTT. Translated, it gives CASSIEVILAGGTDTQYF.